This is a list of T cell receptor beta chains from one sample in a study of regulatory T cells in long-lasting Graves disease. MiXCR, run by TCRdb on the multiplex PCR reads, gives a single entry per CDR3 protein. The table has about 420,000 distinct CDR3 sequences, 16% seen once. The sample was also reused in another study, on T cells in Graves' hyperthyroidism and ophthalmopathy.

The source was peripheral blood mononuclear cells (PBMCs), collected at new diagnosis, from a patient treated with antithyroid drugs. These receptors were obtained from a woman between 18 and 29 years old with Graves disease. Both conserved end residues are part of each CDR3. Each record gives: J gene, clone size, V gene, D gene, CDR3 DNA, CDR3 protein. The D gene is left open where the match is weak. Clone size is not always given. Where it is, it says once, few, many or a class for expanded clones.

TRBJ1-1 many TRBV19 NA TGTGCCAGTAGTCCGCGATTGTGGGGATCCACTGAAGCTTTCTTT CASSPRLWGSTEAFF
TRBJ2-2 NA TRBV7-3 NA TGTGCCAGCAGCCCCGGGGTAGCGAACACCGGGGAGCTGTTTTTT CASSPGVANTGELFF
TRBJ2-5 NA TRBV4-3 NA TGCGCCAGCAGCCAAGAGCGCGGGTTGGAGACCCAGTACTTC CASSQERGLETQYF
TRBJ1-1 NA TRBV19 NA TGTGCCAGTAGTATTCAAGAAGGGTCTCAAGCTTTCTTT CASSIQEGSQAFF
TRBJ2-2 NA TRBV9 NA TGTGCCAGCAGCGTAGGTCCAGGGAACACCGGGGAGCTGTTTTTT CASSVGPGNTGELFF
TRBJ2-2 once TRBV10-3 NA TGTGCCATCAGTGAGGCACCTAACACCGGGGAGCTGTTTTTT CAISEAPNTGELFF
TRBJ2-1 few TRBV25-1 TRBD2 TGTGCCACCAATAGCGGGACTTACAATGAGCAGTTCTTC CATNSGTYNEQFF
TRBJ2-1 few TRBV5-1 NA TGCGCCAGCAGCTTGGGAAATGAGGGGGAGTTCTTC CASSLGNEGEFF
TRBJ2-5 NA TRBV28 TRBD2 TGTGCCAGCAGTTCTCCCGGGACTAGCGGGAGTAAAGAGACCCAGTACTTC CASSSPGTSGSKETQYF
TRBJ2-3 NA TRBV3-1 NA TGTGCCAGCAGCCAAGATCGAACAGGGTCTTCCACAGATACGCAGTATTTT CASSQDRTGSSTDTQYF
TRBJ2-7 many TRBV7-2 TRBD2 TGTGCCAGCAGCTCTCCCGCTGAGTGGGGAGGGCCCTACGAGCAGTACTTC CASSSPAEWGGPYEQYF
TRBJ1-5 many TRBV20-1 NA TGCAGTGCTAACAGGGCTAGACAGCCCCAGCATTTT CSANRARQPQHF
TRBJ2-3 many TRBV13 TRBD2 TGTGCCAGCGGCTGGGGGAGTGTTGAGCGGGAGAGCACAGATACGCAGTATTTT CASGWGSVERESTDTQYF
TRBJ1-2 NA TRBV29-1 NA TGCAGCGCCTACTGGACCCGAGGGTATGGCTACACCTTC CSAYWTRGYGYTF
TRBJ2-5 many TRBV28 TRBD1 TGTGCCAGCATCGACAGGGGGGGTTGGCACGAGACCCAGTACTTC CASIDRGGWHETQYF
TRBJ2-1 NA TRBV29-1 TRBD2 TGCAGCGTTTCGACTAGCGGGACGCAGTTCTTC CSVSTSGTQFF
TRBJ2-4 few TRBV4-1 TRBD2 TGCGCCAGCAGCCATGGACTAGCGGGTGGCCTTTTAGCCAAAAACATTCAGTACTTC CASSHGLAGGLLAKNIQYF
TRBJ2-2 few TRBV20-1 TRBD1 TGCAGTGCTAATTCCCGACAGGGGCCCTACACCGGGGAGCTGTTTTTT CSANSRQGPYTGELFF
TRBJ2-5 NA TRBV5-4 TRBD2 TGTGCCAGCAGTAGCGGGAGTAACCAAGAGACCCAGTACTTC CASSSGSNQETQYF
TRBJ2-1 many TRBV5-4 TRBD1 TGTGCCAGCAGCGTGACAGGGGTCAGTGAGCAGTTCTTC CASSVTGVSEQFF
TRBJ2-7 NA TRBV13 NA TGTGCCGGCAGCTTAGGGTCGGGGAACGAGCAGTACTTC CAGSLGSGNEQYF
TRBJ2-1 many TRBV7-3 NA TGTGCCAGCAGCTTAATTGGGGGGAATGAGCAGTTCTTC CASSLIGGNEQFF
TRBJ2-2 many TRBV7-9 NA TGTGCCAGCAGCTTCCCAGAACCCACCGGGGAGCTGTTTTTT CASSFPEPTGELFF
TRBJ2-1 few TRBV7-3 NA TGTGCCAGCAGCTTTATGGCTGACAATGAGCAGTTCTTC CASSFMADNEQFF
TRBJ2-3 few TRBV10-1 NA TGCGCCAGCAGTGAAGACAGGTGGGGAGATACGCAGTATTTT CASSEDRWGDTQYF
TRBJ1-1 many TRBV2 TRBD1 TGTGCCAGCAGTGGAGGGGACAGGTCTGGCACTGAAGCTTTCTTT CASSGGDRSGTEAFF
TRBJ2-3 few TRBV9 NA TGTGCCAGCAGCGTAGTTCAAGCGGACACTAGCACAGATACGCAGTATTTT CASSVVQADTSTDTQYF
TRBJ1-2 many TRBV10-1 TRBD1 TGCGCCAGCAGGGGACAGGAGCCTAACTATGGCTACACCTTC CASRGQEPNYGYTF
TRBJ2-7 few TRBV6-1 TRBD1 TGTGCCAGCCTCAGGGGGATAGAGATGGCCTACGAGCAGTACTTC CASLRGIEMAYEQYF
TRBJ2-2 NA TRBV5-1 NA TGCGCCAGCCGACTTGGGGGGAACACCGGGGAGCTGTTTTTT CASRLGGNTGELFF
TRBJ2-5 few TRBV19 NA TGTGCCAGTAGAACAGGGATGCCCCAAGAGACCCAGTACTTC CASRTGMPQETQYF
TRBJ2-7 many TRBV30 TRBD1 TGTGCCTGGAGTAAATCCAAGACAGGGGGCTCCTACGAGCAGTACTTC CAWSKSKTGGSYEQYF
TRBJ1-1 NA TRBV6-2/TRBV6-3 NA TGTGCCAGCAGGGGAACAGTGAACACTGAAGCTTTCTTT CASRGTVNTEAFF
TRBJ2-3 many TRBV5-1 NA TGCGCCAGCAGCTCGGACCCGGAGGATACGCAGTATTTT CASSSDPEDTQYF
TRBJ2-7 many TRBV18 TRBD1 TGTGCCAGCAGCCGGGACAGAGGGTACGAGCAGTACTTC CASSRDRGYEQYF
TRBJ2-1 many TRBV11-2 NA TGTGCCAGCAGCTCCCCGCTGGGTGAGCAGTTCTTC CASSSPLGEQFF
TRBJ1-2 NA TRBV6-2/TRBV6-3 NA TGTGCCAGCAAGGATGCAGGTTATGGCTACACCTTC CASKDAGYGYTF
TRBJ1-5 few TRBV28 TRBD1 TGTGCCAGCAGTCCCCCTGACAGGGTTGGTTCCATGTTAGCCCAGCATTTT CASSPPDRVGSMLAQHF
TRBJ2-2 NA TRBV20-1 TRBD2 TGCAGTGCTAGACCAACTAGCGTATTGAACACCGGGGAGCTGTTTTTT CSARPTSVLNTGELFF
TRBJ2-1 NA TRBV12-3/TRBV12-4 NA TGTGCCAGCAGTTACCTTATTGAGCAGTTCTTC CASSYLIEQFF
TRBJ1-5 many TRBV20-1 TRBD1 TGCAGTGCTAGCGGCCTGTGGGACAGTTATCAGCCCCAGCATTTT CSASGLWDSYQPQHF
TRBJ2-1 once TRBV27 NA TGTGCCAGCAGGGGAGCGGTGTCGCTTACCGATGAGCAGTTCTTC CASRGAVSLTDEQFF
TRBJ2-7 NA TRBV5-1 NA TGCGCCAGCAGCTTGGAGGGAGTTGGAGAGCAGTACTTC CASSLEGVGEQYF
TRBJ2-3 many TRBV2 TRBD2 TGTGCCAGCGGACAGACTAGCGGGAGCACAGATACGCAGTATTTT CASGQTSGSTDTQYF
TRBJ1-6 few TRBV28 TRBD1 TGTGCCAGCAGTGACCGGACAGGGAGTTATTCACCCCTCCACTTT CASSDRTGSYSPLHF